The 18 T cell receptor beta chains reported below all come from one sample, sequenced in a study of blood T cells in healthy people across ages. For the second PCR, which ran for about 7 to 12 cycles, a sample-barcoded 5' primer and a J-beta primer mix were used. TCRdb used MiXCR to reprocess the 5' RACE reads, holding one entry per CDR3 protein. The data contain about 760,000 distinct CDR3 sequences, roughly 25% of them singletons. A further study also used this sample, focusing on T cells of mothers and their children.

Sequencing was performed on blood. The source is a boy aged 10-17 years in good health.

V and J are TRBV5-1 and TRBJ1-6; 7 positions match TRBD1. CDR3 size: 17 residues. With 0 bases clipped from V and 0 bases from J, the junction kept 3 bases outside the gene matches. The germline CDR1 and CDR2 sequences are SGHRS and YFSETQ. The CDR3 coding sequence is TGCGCCAGCAGCTTGGAGGGACAGAGCTCCTATAATTCACCCCTCCACTTT. As protein: CASSLEGQSSYNSPLHF.

The table lists this clonotype with many counts. The chain employs TRBV3-1 and TRBJ2-2; D remains unclear. Looked up from germline, CDR1 is LGHDT and CDR2 is YNNKEL (reference sequence). This CDR3 region has 11 residues. Trimming pared 6 bases from V and 7 bases from J, leaving 6 bases between. CDR3 region: CASRRDGELFF. DNA of the CDR3: TGTGCCAGCAGAAGAGACGGGGAGCTGTTTTTT. Supplemented by reference TRBV3-1 and TRBJ2-2, the full variable domain reads DTAVSQTPKYLVTQMGNDKSIKCEQNLGHDTMYWYKQDSKKFLKIMFSYNNKELIINETVPNRFSPKSPDKAHLNLHINSLELGDSAVYFCASRRDGELFFGEGSRLTVL.

The chain employs TRBV5-4 and TRBJ2-1, with TRBD2 matching over 8 bases. CDR1 and CDR2 (germline): SGHNT, YYREEE (reference sequence). V lost 0 bases to trimming and J lost 5 bases; unmatched junction nucleotides: 7. This CDR3 region has 16 residues. The CDR3 sequence is CASSLGPGLGDNEQFF. Here the CDR3 DNA reads TGTGCCAGCAGCTTGGGCCCGGGACTAGGGGACAATGAGCAGTTCTTC. The variable domain in full, completed from reference TRBV5-4 and TRBJ2-1, reads ETGVTQSPTHLIKTRGQQVTLRCSSQSGHNTVSWYQQALGQGPQFIFQYYREEENGRGNFPPRFSGLQFPNYSSELNVNALELDDSALYLCASSLGPGLGDNEQFFGPGTRLTVL.

The chain recombines TRBV6-2 or TRBV6-3 with TRBJ2-5; D is possibly TRBD1 or TRBD2 (5 bases each). V gave up 0 bases and J gave up 6 bases, with 14 bases separating them. The CDR3 runs 15 residues. Germline CDR1 and CDR2: MNHEY and SVGEGT. The CDR3, as DNA: TGTGCCAGCAGTTACTCGATGGGGCCGGGACAGACCCAGTACTTC. It is translated as CASSYSMGPGQTQYF.

In its sample, this clonotype was seen once. The chain employs TRBV29-1 and TRBJ2-5; 8 bases line up with TRBD2. The J call may be faulty, since TRBJ2-7 better matches the DNA end. The CDR3 sequence is 14 residues long. Germline-derived CDR1 and CDR2 are SQVTM and ANQGSEA. CDR3 in DNA: TGCAGCGTCTCGAGCGGGAGTCGGGCCTACGAGCAGTACTTC. This codes for CSVSSGSRAYEQYF.

This clonotype has just a few counts. The CDR3 nucleotides read TGTGCCAGCAGTGGATTAAGGCAGGGGGCCTACGAGCAGTACTTC. Amino acids: CASSGLRQGAYEQYF. The genes are TRBV2 and TRBJ2-7; 7 nucleotides agree with TRBD1. The CDR3 contains 15 residues. Germline-derived CDR1 and CDR2 are SNHLY and FYNNEI. Trimming at V came to 4 bases and at J to 2 bases, leaving 8 bases not matched to a gene.

This chain joins TRBV7-6 and TRBJ2-3; 7 bases match TRBD2. The germline V gene has CDR1 SGHVS and CDR2 FNYEAQ. This CDR3 comprises 17 residues. The trim removed 1 base at V and 4 bases at J, leaving 11 bases unmatched. Here the CDR3 reads CASSLDGWRESPDTQYF. CDR3 coding DNA: TGTGCCAGCAGCTTAGACGGCTGGCGGGAGAGTCCAGATACGCAGTATTTT. The full variable domain, its missing parts supplied by reference TRBV7-6 and TRBJ2-3, is GAGVSQSPRYKVTKRGQDVALRCDPISGHVSLYWYRQALGQGPEFLTYFNYEAQQDKSGLPNDRFSAERPEGSISTLTIQRTEQRDSAMYRCASSLDGWRESPDTQYFGPGTRLTVL.

V gene TRBV9 combines with J gene TRBJ1-2; TRBD1 is a possible D gene (5 bases). With 0 bases removed from V and 8 bases from J, the gap between germline ends came to 14 bases. In germline, CDR1 is SGDLS, CDR2 YYNGEE. This CDR3 spans 14 amino acids. CDR3 amino acids: CASSVDNRSKGYTF. The CDR3 nucleotides read TGTGCCAGCAGCGTAGATAACAGGAGTAAGGGCTACACCTTC. Based on the CDR3 plus reference TRBV9 and TRBJ1-2, the full variable domain is DSGVTQTPKHLITATGQRVTLRCSPRSGDLSVYWYQQSLDQGLQFLIQYYNGEERAKGNILERFSAQQFPDLHSELNLSSLELGDSALYFCASSVDNRSKGYTFGSGTRLTVV.

This chain joins TRBV7-6 and TRBJ2-5, with 8 bases identical to TRBD1. The J call is uncertain, as TRBJ2-1 better fits the DNA end. The CDR3 has 16 amino acids. Germline CDR1 and CDR2: SGHVS and FNYEAQ. The CDR3 DNA sequence: TGTGCCAGCAGCCTCAGCATGGACAGGGTCCCCAATGAGCAGTTCTTC. Residues: CASSLSMDRVPNEQFF.

This chain connects TRBV20-1 to TRBJ2-5; TRBD2 aligns across 11 bases. Judging by the DNA end, TRBJ2-1 fits better; the J call may be wrong. Germline CDR1 is DFQATT and CDR2 is SNEGSKA (reference sequence). The CDR3 has 17 amino acids. The CDR3 is CSARDHIAGGVYNEQFF. The CDR3 nucleotides are TGCAGTGCTAGAGATCATATAGCGGGGGGGGTTTACAATGAGCAGTTCTTC.

This chain links TRBV3-1 with TRBJ1-2; TRBD1 matches 8 bases. Germline values: CDR1 LGHDT, CDR2 YNNKEL (reference sequence). Germline trimming cut 8 bases from V and 4 bases from J; bases unmatched to any gene: 9. The CDR3 has 14 amino acids. The CDR3 region has the DNA TGTGCCAGCGGGCGGACAGGGTTGGGCTATGGCTACACCTTC. This sequence encodes CASGRTGLGYGYTF.

The rearrangement joins TRBV12-3 or TRBV12-4 to TRBJ2-6; D gene unclear. V shed 2 bases and J shed 5 bases, with 10 bases lying between them. The CDR3 extends over 15 amino acids. Written as DNA, the CDR3 is TGTGCCAGCAGTTTAATAGGTGCAAGGGCCAACGTCCTGACTTTC. Amino acid sequence: CASSLIGARANVLTF.

CDR3 in amino acids: CASSSVAAGDYEQYF. In DNA, the CDR3 is TGTGCCAGCAGTTCAGTAGCAGCGGGGGATTACGAGCAGTACTTC. The chain joins TRBV27 to TRBJ2-7, with 8 bases identical to TRBD2. The length of the CDR3 is 15 residues. With 4 bases clipped from V and 4 bases from J, the junction kept 9 bases outside the gene matches. The germline V gene has CDR1 MNHEY and CDR2 SMNVEV (reference sequence).

This clonotype was seen only a few times. This sequence joins TRBV29-1 and TRBJ1-5, with D possibly being TRBD1 (6 bases). There are 13 residues in the CDR3. The germline V gene encodes CDR1 SQVTM and CDR2 ANQGSEA. The germline V and J ends were trimmed by 4 bases and 11 bases, with 18 bases remaining between them. CDR3 in amino acids: CSVVAGADGTQHF. The CDR3 DNA follows: TGCAGCGTTGTAGCAGGGGCTGACGGGACCCAGCATTTT.

The chain is built from TRBV5-1 and TRBJ2-7; D not certain. Germline CDR1 is SGHRS and CDR2 is YFSETQ. The ends were cut back, 2 bases at V and 7 bases at J, with 19 bases in the middle. CDR3 length: 15 residues. CDR3 sequence reads: CASSFTNSVLGEQYF. CDR3 in DNA: TGCGCCAGCAGCTTCACTAACAGTGTTCTGGGTGAGCAGTACTTC. The full variable domain, rest sourced from reference TRBV5-1 and TRBJ2-7, is KAGVTQTPRYLIKTRGQQVTLSCSPISGHRSVSWYQQTPGQGLQFLFEYFSETQRNKGNFPGRFSGRQFSNSRSEMNVSTLELGDSALYLCASSFTNSVLGEQYFGPGTRLTVT.

The chain carries TRBV11-3 and TRBJ2-7; 8 bases fit TRBD2. V shed 6 bases, J shed 5 bases, and the junction held 6 bases outside the gene matches. Germline assignment: CDR1 SGHNT and CDR2 YENEEA. The CDR3 has 13 amino acids. CDR3 coding DNA: TGTGCCAGCAGGATCCCGGGGGGGCACGAGCAGTACTTC. Its translation is CASRIPGGHEQYF.

This clonotype was seen a handful of times. The rearrangement links TRBV20-1 to TRBJ2-5; TRBD2 aligns across 7 bases. Germline values: CDR1 DFQATT, CDR2 SNEGSKA (reference sequence). V dropped 1 base and J dropped 2; count of bases not matched to a gene: 4. The CDR3 runs to 14 residues. The CDR3 region has the DNA TGCAGTGCTAGAGGGGAGGGCGGGCAAGAGACCCAGTACTTC. Its translation is CSARGEGGQETQYF.

The genes are TRBV7-9 and TRBJ2-2; unclear D gene. The CDR3 spans 15 residues. Per the germline V gene, CDR1 is SEHNR and CDR2 is FQNEAQ (reference sequence). V was shortened by 5 bases and J by 0 bases, with 10 bases between the two germline ends. The CDR3 spells CASSPVRANTGELFF. The CDR3 nucleotides are TGTGCCAGCAGCCCAGTGCGCGCGAACACCGGGGAGCTGTTTTTT.